Below, one T cell receptor (beta chain) is given with its context. The authors' processing: Amplifying reference gene primers gave estimates of nucleated cell counts. Assay used: immunoSEQ multiplex PCR; TCRdb lists only in-frame clones, some missing. V, J and clone size are taken as reported in that table, and D and trimming were inferred from the DNA itself. The sample consists of 150,000 to 200,000 clones, 80% to 85% of them appearing once. The data originate from a study of blood T cell repertoires in COVID-19. As for the study in general: Samples came from the United States, Italy and Spain, spanning acute and convalescent COVID-19.

Germline V gives CDR1 MNHEY, CDR2 SMNVEV (reference sequence). The CDR3 covers 14 residues. Germline trimming cut 2 bases from V and 8 bases from J; bases unmatched to any gene: 6. The rearrangement links TRBV27 to TRBJ2-3; the match to TRBD2 covers 8 bases. This TCR derives from a human donor with acute or convalescent COVID-19. The donor label of this sample is uncertain. Source material: peripheral blood. DNA of the CDR3: TGTGCCAGCAGTTTAGGGGGGGCGGGGGGTACGCAGTATTTT. Encoded protein: CASSLGGAGGTQYF.